Shown below are 8 T cell receptor beta chains from a single sample sequenced in a study of PD-L1 blockade in urothelial cancer. The time point denotes: peripheral blood 6 weeks after treatment start. Generated by immunoSEQ multiplex PCR, the TCRdb table keeps only in-frame clones and is missing some. The table includes around 45,000 clones, 83% detected once. The sequences come from PBMCs, collected around atezolizumab (anti-PD-L1) treatment. These receptors were obtained from a man between 60 and 75 years old with urothelial cancer.

This clone appeared a few times. The genes are TRBV29-1 and TRBJ2-3, with TRBD1 matching 7 bases. The length of the CDR3 is 13 residues. Germline assignment: CDR1 SQVTM and CDR2 ANQGSEA. The J segment lost 8 bases and the V segment lost 3 bases, leaving 8 bases of the junction unmatched. The CDR3: CSVDKQGLVTQYF. In DNA, the CDR3 is TGCAGCGTTGATAAACAGGGGTTGGTTACGCAGTATTTT.

This clone has only one observation. V gene TRBV2 combines with J gene TRBJ1-4, with 8 bases that match TRBD1. The CDR3 length is 14 residues. Germline V gives CDR1 SNHLY, CDR2 FYNNEI. J gave up 4 bases and V 6 bases, and 4 bases lay outside the gene matches. The chain's CDR3 is CASRQGANNEKLFF. The CDR3, as DNA: TGTGCCAGCAGGCAGGGGGCGAATAATGAAAAACTGTTTTTT.

The rearrangement uses TRBV5-1 and TRBJ2-3; TRBD2 aligns across 8 bases. Germline V gives CDR1 SGHRS, CDR2 YFSETQ. V trimming: 4 bases; J trimming: 0 bases; junction bases outside the gene matches: 7. This CDR3 contains 16 residues. The CDR3 spells CASSPTRGGSTDTQYF. DNA for the CDR3: TGCGCCAGCAGCCCAACGCGCGGGGGGAGCACAGATACGCAGTATTTT.

The chain carries TRBV10-3 and TRBJ1-6; D unclear. Trimming took 10 bases from V and 6 from J, leaving 16 bases between them. Germline V gives CDR1 ENHRY, CDR2 SYGVKD. CDR3 length equals 14 residues. In DNA, the CDR3 is TGTGCCACCAACTCTGTAGGGAGTAATTCACCCCTCCACTTT. Translation: CATNSVGSNSPLHF.

This clone was recorded a few times. The V gene is TRBV11-2, the J gene TRBJ1-3, with D uncertain. The V end was cut by 2 bases, the J end by 15 bases, with 17 bases between. This CDR3 contains 13 residues. Germline CDR1 SGHAT, CDR2 FQNNGV. This CDR3 is CASSLRGLLDPYF. The CDR3 nucleotides read TGTGCCAGCAGCTTACGTGGACTCCTCGACCCATATTTT. The complete variable domain, with remaining parts taken from reference TRBV11-2 and TRBJ1-3, reads EAGVAQSPRYKIIEKRQSVAFWCNPISGHATLYWYQQILGQGPKLLIQFQNNGVVDDSQLPKDRFSAERLKGVDSTLKIQPAKLEDSAVYLCASSLRGLLDPYFGEGSWLTVV.

This chain links TRBV7-2 with TRBJ1-1, with a tentative D call TRBD1 (5 bases). V was trimmed by 4 bases and J by 4 bases, leaving 10 bases between them. Per the germline V gene, CDR1 is SGHTA and CDR2 is FQGNSA. The CDR3 is 13 residues long. The CDR3 DNA is TGTGCCAGCAGCTACCCGACAGCCACTGAAGCTTTCTTT. Amino acids: CASSYPTATEAFF.

The J gene is TRBJ2-7, the V gene TRBV2, with TRBD1 as a possible D gene (5 bases). The CDR3 covers 14 residues. The germline gives CDR1 SNHLY, CDR2 FYNNEI. Trimming took 4 bases from V and 6 from J, leaving 16 bases between them. For the CDR3, the DNA is TGTGCCAGCAGTGTAGAACAGGCCACAGTCGAGCAGTACTTC. Protein sequence: CASSVEQATVEQYF.

CDR3 region: CASSFYRGGAYEQYF. The CDR3 DNA reads TGCGCCAGCAGTTTCTACAGGGGGGGCGCCTACGAGCAGTACTTC. The chain joins TRBV5-1 to TRBJ2-7; D may be TRBD1 (8 bases). Between the trimmed V and J ends, which lost 5 bases and 2 bases, there was a span of 17 bases. CDR1 is SGHRS and CDR2 is YFSETQ in the germline V gene. The CDR3 totals 15 residues.